The rows below give T cell receptor beta chains drawn from one sample of a study of cytomegalovirus exposure and HLA in healthy donors. Produced via immunoSEQ multiplex PCR; TCRdb's table is partial and in-frame only. The sample carries 190,000 or so clones, 80% recorded once. The sample was PBMCs. The receptors originated from a boy aged 5-17 years in good health and CMV-seronegative. CDR3s include the opening cysteine and the closing phenylalanine or tryptophan. Each record gives: J gene, V gene, clone size, D gene, CDR3 protein, CDR3 DNA. D genes are given only for firm matches. Clone size is given for some rows only: seen once, a few or many times, or a class if the clone is expanded.

j_call: TRBJ2-3; v_call: TRBV5-1; clone_size: -; d_call: TRBD1; cdr3_aa: CASSLADRATDTQYF; cdr3_nt: TGCGCCAGCAGCTTGGCCGACAGGGCCACAGATACGCAGTATTTT
j_call: TRBJ1-2; v_call: TRBV5-1; clone_size: -; d_call: TRBD1; cdr3_aa: CASSLDGTRGRRGYGYTF; cdr3_nt: TGCGCCAGCAGCTTGGACGGGACAAGGGGGCGTCGCGGCTATGGCTACACCTTC
j_call: TRBJ1-4; v_call: TRBV5-1; clone_size: -; d_call: -; cdr3_aa: CASSIEQGTNEKLFF; cdr3_nt: TGCGCCAGCAGCATTGAACAGGGAACTAATGAAAAACTGTTTTTT
j_call: TRBJ2-7; v_call: TRBV4-1; clone_size: -; d_call: TRBD2; cdr3_aa: CASSQIAGAGYEQYF; cdr3_nt: TGCGCCAGCAGCCAGATAGCGGGAGCCGGGTACGAGCAGTACTTC
j_call: TRBJ1-1; v_call: TRBV6-1; clone_size: few; d_call: -; cdr3_aa: CASSAGQLNTEAFF; cdr3_nt: TGTGCCAGCAGTGCCGGACAGTTGAACACTGAAGCTTTCTTT
j_call: TRBJ1-3; v_call: TRBV18; clone_size: -; d_call: TRBD1; cdr3_aa: CASSPSGTGDLSGNTIYF; cdr3_nt: TGTGCCAGCTCACCATCCGGGACAGGGGATCTATCTGGAAACACCATATATTTT
j_call: TRBJ2-1; v_call: TRBV7-9; clone_size: once; d_call: TRBD1; cdr3_aa: CASSSSGTAPLNEQFF; cdr3_nt: TGTGCCAGCAGCTCCTCCGGGACAGCGCCACTAAATGAGCAGTTCTTC
j_call: TRBJ1-2; v_call: TRBV29-1; clone_size: -; d_call: TRBD1; cdr3_aa: CSVGDRDNYGYTF; cdr3_nt: TGCAGCGTTGGGGACAGGGACAACTATGGCTACACCTTC
j_call: TRBJ2-7; v_call: TRBV10-1; clone_size: -; d_call: -; cdr3_aa: CASSGEETSYEQYF; cdr3_nt: TGCGCCAGCAGTGGTGAGGAAACCTCCTACGAGCAGTACTTC
j_call: TRBJ1-3; v_call: TRBV6-5; clone_size: -; d_call: TRBD1; cdr3_aa: CASSIQGTGSNTIYF; cdr3_nt: TGTGCCAGCAGTATTCAAGGGACAGGGAGCAACACCATATATTTT
j_call: TRBJ2-2; v_call: TRBV11-2; clone_size: -; d_call: -; cdr3_aa: CASSLVAGTGELFF; cdr3_nt: TGTGCCAGCAGCTTAGTTGCAGGTACCGGGGAGCTGTTTTTT
j_call: TRBJ2-7; v_call: TRBV5-1; clone_size: -; d_call: -; cdr3_aa: CASSLMSNSYEQYF; cdr3_nt: TGCGCCAGCAGCTTGATGTCCAACTCCTACGAGCAGTACTTC
j_call: TRBJ1-1; v_call: TRBV7-9; clone_size: -; d_call: -; cdr3_aa: CASSPRRSGMREAFF; cdr3_nt: TGTGCCAGCAGCCCGAGGCGCTCCGGGATGCGAGAAGCTTTCTTT
j_call: TRBJ2-3; v_call: TRBV25-1; clone_size: -; d_call: -; cdr3_aa: CASSGRIDTQYF; cdr3_nt: TGTGCCAGCAGTGGGAGAATAGATACGCAGTATTTT
j_call: TRBJ1-5; v_call: TRBV7-9; clone_size: -; d_call: -; cdr3_aa: CASSLGGPGQPQHF; cdr3_nt: TGTGCCAGCAGCTTAGGGGGGCCGGGTCAGCCCCAGCATTTT
j_call: TRBJ2-1; v_call: TRBV19; clone_size: -; d_call: -; cdr3_aa: CASGPGLYYNEQFF; cdr3_nt: TGTGCCAGTGGTCCGGGACTTTACTACAATGAGCAGTTCTTC
j_call: TRBJ2-7; v_call: TRBV10-2; clone_size: few; d_call: -; cdr3_aa: CASIFDSRSSYEQYF; cdr3_nt: TGCGCCAGCATCTTCGACTCCCGGAGCTCCTACGAGCAGTACTTC
j_call: TRBJ2-3; v_call: TRBV9; clone_size: -; d_call: TRBD2; cdr3_aa: CASSVSPSGGNTDTQYF; cdr3_nt: TGTGCCAGCAGCGTATCGCCTAGCGGGGGTAACACAGATACGCAGTATTTT
j_call: TRBJ2-7; v_call: TRBV5-5; clone_size: -; d_call: TRBD1; cdr3_aa: CASSGDSPVYEQYF; cdr3_nt: TGTGCCAGCAGCGGGGACAGTCCCGTCTACGAGCAGTACTTC
j_call: TRBJ1-2; v_call: TRBV30; clone_size: -; d_call: -; cdr3_aa: CAWSVGGPNYGYTF; cdr3_nt: TGTGCCTGGAGTGTGGGAGGGCCTAACTATGGCTACACCTTC